This T cell receptor beta chain stems from a study of response to subunit inactivated influenza vaccine. V gave up 2 bases and J gave up 1 base; unmatched junction bases: 4. This CDR3 spans 17 amino acids. Per germline, CDR1 SGHKS and CDR2 YYEKEE (reference sequence). This clonotype has a count of ten or more. TCRdb passed the RT-PCR reads through MiXCR, listing each CDR3 protein once. The sample includes about 540,000 distinct CDR3 sequences, around a quarter of them seen just once. This sample was also put to use in a study of T cells expressing NK-cell markers. That investigation notes: For TCR beta, cDNA was produced by 5'RACE template switching with UMIs. More than 5 of the donors carried dominant NKG2C+ clonotypes that took up about 1.0-8% of their CD8+ T cells.

This material consisted of CD4+ T cells sorted from PBMCs, taken roughly 12 days after vaccination. The origin of this receptor is a man aged 45-60 years who received an inactivated influenza vaccine. The chain employs TRBV5-5 and TRBJ2-2; 11 bases map to TRBD2. The CDR3 loop is CASSFYLAGGNTGELFF. Here the CDR3 DNA reads TGTGCCAGCAGCTTTTATCTAGCGGGAGGGAACACCGGGGAGCTGTTTTTT.